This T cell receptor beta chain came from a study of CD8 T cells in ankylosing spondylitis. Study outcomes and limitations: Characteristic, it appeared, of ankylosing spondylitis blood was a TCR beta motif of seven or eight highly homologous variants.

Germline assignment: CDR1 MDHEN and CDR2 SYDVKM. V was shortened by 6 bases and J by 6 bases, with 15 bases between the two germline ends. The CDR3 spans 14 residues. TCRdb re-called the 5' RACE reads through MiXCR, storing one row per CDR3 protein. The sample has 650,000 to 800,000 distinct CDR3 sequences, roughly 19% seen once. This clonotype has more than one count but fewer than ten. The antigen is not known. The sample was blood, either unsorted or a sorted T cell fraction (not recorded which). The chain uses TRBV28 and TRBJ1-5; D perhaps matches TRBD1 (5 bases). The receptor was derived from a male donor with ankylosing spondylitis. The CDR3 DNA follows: TGTGCCAGCAGCCGCCTTGGGGGGAGTCAGCCCCAGCATTTT. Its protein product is CASSRLGGSQPQHF.